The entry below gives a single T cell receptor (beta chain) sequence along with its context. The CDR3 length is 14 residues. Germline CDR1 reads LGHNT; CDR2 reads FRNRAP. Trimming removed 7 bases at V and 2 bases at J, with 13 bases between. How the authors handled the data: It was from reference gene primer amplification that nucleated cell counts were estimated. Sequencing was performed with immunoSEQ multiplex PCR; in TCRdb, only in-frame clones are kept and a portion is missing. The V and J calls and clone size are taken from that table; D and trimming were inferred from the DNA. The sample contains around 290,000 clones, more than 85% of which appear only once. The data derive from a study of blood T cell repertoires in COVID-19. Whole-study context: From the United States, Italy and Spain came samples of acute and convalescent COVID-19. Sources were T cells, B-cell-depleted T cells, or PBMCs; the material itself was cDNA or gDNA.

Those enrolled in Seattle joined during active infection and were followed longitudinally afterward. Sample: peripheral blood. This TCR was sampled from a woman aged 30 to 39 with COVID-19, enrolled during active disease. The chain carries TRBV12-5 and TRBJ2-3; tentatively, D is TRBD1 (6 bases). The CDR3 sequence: CASANRVFTDTQYF. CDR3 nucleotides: TGTGCTAGTGCTAACAGGGTTTTCACAGATACGCAGTATTTT.